This T cell receptor (beta chain) was observed in a study of response to subunit inactivated influenza vaccine. TCRdb itself ran the RT-PCR reads through MiXCR, one entry per CDR3 protein. The sample carries a few hundred thousand distinct CDR3 sequences, roughly 22% recorded once. There are 13 residues in the CDR3. The V and J ends lost 1 base and 7 bases, in that order; junction bases with no gene match: 2. Broader study findings: The study's authors posited that every seasonal influenza vaccination enlists few new T cells.

This clonotype showed up many times. The antigen is undetermined. Material: PBMCs from blood, obtained approximately 20 months after vaccination. The chain is built from TRBV12-3 or TRBV12-4 and TRBJ1-2, with 8 positions matching TRBD1. The receptor was derived from a man between 50 and 69 years old who received an inactivated influenza vaccine. The CDR3 bases are TGTGCCAGCAGTTTAGGGACAGGGTCTGGCTACACCTTC. Translated: CASSLGTGSGYTF.